This T cell receptor beta chain was profiled in a study of T cell responses to AZD1222 COVID-19 vaccine. CDR3 size: 15 residues. V lost 2 bases and J lost 2, with 12 bases in between. Germline V gene lookup returns CDR1 LGHNA and CDR2 YSLEER. Only in-frame clones appear in the TCRdb table, and some are missing; sequencing was by immunoSEQ multiplex PCR. The sample has 120,000 or so clones; approximately 88% are singletons. The clonotype originates from an adult in good health. This chain joins TRBV4-3 and TRBJ1-2, with D perhaps TRBD1 (6 bases). Sequences were derived from peripheral blood, sampled on day 0 of AZD1222 vaccination. CDR3 amino acids: CASSQLLRGNYGYTF. The CDR3 DNA follows: TGCGCCAGCAGCCAATTACTAAGGGGGAACTATGGCTACACCTTC.